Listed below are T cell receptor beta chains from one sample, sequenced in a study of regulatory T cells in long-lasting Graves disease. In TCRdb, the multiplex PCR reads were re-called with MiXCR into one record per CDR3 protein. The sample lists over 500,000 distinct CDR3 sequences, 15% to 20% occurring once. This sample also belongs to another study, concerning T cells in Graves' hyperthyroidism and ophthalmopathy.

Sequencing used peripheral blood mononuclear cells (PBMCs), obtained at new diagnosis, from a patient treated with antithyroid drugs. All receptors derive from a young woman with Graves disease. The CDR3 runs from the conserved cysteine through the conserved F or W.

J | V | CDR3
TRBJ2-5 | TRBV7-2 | CASSPSGLATQETQYF
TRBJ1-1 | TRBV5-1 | CASSPDRGRLDTEAFF
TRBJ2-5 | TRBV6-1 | CASRREREGYETQYF
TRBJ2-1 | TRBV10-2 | CASRRINLYNEQFF
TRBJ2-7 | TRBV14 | CASSNNPATGTSGSYEQYF
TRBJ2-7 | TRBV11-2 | CASSVAGTSGTQQYF
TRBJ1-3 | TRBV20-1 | CSARDFRRPASGNTIYF
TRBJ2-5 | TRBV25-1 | CASRGVDQETQYF
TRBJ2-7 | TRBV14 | CASSLAEGPRGDEQYF
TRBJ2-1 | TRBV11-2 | CASSFGQGENEQFF
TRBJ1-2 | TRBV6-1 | CTSSEGRSYGYTF
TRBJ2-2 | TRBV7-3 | CASSSPLVGELFF
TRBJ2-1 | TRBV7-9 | CASTLSFWDRKHLLYNEQFF
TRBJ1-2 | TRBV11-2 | CASSFDNRGLGGYTF
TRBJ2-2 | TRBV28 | CASSYFSGELFF
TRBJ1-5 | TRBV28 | CASSTGTGGSQPQHF
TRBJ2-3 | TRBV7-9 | CASRPGTSGPDTDTQYF
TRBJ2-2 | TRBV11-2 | CASSLEVRTGELFF
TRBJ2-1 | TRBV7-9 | CASSPREVPYNEQFF
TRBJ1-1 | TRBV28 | CATRLGAGAWTEAFF
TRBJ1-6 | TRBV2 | CASSRETGNRSPLHF
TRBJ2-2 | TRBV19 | CASMRTSNTGELFF
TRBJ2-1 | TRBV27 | CASSLFQGHNEQFF